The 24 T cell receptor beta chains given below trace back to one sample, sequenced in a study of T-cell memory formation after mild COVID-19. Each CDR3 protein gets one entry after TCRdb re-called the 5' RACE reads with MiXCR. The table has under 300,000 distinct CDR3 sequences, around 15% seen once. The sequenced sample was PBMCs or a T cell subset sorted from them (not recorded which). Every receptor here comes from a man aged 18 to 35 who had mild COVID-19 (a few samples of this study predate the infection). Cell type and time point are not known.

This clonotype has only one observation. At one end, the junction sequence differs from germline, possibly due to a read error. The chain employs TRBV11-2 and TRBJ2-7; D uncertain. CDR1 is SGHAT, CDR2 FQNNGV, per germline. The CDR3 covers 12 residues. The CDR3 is CASRLDVGEQYF. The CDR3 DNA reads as TGTGCCAGCAGATTAGATGTAGGGGAGCAGTACTTC.

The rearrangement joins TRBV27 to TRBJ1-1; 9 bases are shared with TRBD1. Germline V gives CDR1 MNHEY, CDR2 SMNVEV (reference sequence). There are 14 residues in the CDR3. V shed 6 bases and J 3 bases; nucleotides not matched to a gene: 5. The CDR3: CASRQGAWDTEAFF. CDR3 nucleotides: TGTGCCAGCAGACAGGGGGCATGGGACACTGAAGCTTTCTTT.

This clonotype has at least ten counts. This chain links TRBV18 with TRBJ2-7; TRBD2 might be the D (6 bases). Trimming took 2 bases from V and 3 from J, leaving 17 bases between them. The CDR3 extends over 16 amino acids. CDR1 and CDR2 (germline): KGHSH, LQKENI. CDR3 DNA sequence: TGTGCCAGCTCACCATCGCTAGGGCAGGGAGGCTACGAGCAGTACTTC. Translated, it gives CASSPSLGQGGYEQYF.

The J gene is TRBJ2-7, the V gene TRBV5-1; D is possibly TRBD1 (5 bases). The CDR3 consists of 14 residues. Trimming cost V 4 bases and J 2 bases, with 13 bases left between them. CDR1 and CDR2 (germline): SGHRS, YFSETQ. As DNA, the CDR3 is TGCGCCAGCAGCATCGACAGTGGGGCCTACGAGCAGTACGTC. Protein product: CASSIDSGAYEQYV.

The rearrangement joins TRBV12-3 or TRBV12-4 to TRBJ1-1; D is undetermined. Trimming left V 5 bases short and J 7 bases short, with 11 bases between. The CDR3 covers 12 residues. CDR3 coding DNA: TGTGCCAGCAGTAATGACCCAGGTGAAGCTTTCTTT. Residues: CASSNDPGEAFF.

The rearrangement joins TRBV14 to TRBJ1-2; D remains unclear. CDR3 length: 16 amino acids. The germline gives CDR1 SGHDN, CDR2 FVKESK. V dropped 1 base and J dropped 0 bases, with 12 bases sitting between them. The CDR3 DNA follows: TGTGCCAGCAGCCAAGTTCATGGTCCAGCTAACTATGGCTACACCTTC. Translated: CASSQVHGPANYGYTF.

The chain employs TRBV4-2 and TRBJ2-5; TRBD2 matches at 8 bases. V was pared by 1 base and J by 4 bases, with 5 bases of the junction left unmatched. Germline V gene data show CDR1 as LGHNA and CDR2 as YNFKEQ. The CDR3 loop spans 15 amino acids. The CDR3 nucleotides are TGTGCCAGCAGCCAAGCGTGGGCGGGAGGAGAGACCCAGTACTTC. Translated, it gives CASSQAWAGGETQYF.

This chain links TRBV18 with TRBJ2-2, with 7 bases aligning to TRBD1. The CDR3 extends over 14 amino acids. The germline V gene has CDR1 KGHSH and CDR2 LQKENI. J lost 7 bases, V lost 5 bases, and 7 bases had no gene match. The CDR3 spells CASSSTGNLGELFF. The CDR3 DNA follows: TGTGCCAGCTCATCGACAGGGAACCTCGGGGAGCTGTTTTTT.

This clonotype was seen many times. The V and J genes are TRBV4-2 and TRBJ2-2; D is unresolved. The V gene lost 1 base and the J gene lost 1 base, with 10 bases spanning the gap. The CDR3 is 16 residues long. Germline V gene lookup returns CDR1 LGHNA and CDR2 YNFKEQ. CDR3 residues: CASSQGTVLNTGELFF. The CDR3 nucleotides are TGTGCCAGCAGCCAAGGGACGGTGCTGAACACCGGGGAGCTGTTTTTT.

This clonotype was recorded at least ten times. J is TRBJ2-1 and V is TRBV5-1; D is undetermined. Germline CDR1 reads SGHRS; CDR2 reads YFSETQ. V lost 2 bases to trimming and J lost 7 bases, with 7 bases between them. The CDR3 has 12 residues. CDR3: CASSFRLNEQFF. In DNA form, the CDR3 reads TGCGCCAGCAGCTTCCGGCTTAATGAGCAGTTCTTC.

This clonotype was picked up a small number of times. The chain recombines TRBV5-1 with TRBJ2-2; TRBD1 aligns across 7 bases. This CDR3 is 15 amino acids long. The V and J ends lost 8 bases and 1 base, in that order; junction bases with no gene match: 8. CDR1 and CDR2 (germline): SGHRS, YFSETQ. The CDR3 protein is CASQQGSMNTGELFF. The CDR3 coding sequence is TGCGCCAGTCAACAGGGGTCAATGAACACCGGGGAGCTGTTTTTT.

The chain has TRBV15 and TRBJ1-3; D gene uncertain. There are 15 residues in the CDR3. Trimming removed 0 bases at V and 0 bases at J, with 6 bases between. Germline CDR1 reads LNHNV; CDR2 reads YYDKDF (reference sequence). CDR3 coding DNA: TGTGCCACCAGCAGAGATCGCTTCTCTGGAAACACCATATATTTT. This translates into CATSRDRFSGNTIYF.

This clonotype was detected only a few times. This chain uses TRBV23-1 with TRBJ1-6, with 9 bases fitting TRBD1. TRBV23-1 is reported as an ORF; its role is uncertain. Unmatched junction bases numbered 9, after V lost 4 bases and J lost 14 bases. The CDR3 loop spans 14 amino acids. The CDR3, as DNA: TGCGCCAGCAGTCCCCCACAGGGGGCTCGGGCCCTCCACTTT. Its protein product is CASSPPQGARALHF.

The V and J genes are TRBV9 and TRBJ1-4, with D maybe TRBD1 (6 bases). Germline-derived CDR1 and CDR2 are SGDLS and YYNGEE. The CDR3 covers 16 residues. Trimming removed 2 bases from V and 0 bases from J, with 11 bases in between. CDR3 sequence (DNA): TGTGCCAGCAGCGTTTCAGGGGAGGCAACTAATGAAAAACTGTTTTTT. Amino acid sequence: CASSVSGEATNEKLFF.

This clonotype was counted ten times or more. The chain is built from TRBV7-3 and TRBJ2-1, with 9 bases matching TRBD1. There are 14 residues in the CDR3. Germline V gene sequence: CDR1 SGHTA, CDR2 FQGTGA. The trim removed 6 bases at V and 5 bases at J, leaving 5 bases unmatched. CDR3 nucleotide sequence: TGTGCCAGCAGAACCGGGACAGGGAACAATGAGCAGTTCTTC. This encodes CASRTGTGNNEQFF.

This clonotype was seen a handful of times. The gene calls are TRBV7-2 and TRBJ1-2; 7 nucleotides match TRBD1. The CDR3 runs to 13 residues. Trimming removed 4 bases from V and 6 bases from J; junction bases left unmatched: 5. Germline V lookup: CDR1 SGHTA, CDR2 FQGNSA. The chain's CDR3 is CASSSDRRNGYTF. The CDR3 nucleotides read TGTGCCAGCAGCTCGGACAGGCGTAATGGCTACACCTTC. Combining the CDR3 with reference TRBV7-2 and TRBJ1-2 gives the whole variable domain GAGVSQSPSNKVTEKGKDVELRCDPISGHTALYWYRQSLGQGLEFLIYFQGNSAPDKSGLPSDRFSAERTGGSVSTLTIQRTQQEDSAVYLCASSSDRRNGYTFGSGTRLTVV.

The CDR3: CASSLYRGRVYEQYF. The CDR3 DNA follows: TGTGCCAGCAGCTTATACAGGGGAAGAGTTTACGAGCAGTACTTC. The V call is TRBV11-2, the J call TRBJ2-7; TRBD1 aligns across 7 bases. The germline V gene encodes CDR1 SGHAT and CDR2 FQNNGV. The junction had 8 bases not matched to a gene; V was cut back by 2 bases and J by 4 bases. This CDR3 is built from 15 residues.

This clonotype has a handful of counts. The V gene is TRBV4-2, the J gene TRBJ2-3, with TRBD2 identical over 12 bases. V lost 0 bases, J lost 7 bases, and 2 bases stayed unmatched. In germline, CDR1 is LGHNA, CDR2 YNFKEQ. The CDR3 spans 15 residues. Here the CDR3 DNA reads TGTGCCAGCAGCCAAGAAGGACTAGCGGGGTATACGCAGTATTTT. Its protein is CASSQEGLAGYTQYF.

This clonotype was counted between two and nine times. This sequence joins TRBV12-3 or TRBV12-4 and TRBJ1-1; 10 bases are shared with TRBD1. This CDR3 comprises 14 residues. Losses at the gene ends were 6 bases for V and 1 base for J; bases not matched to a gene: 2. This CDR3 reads CASRGDRGNTEAFF. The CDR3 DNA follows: TGTGCCAGCAGGGGGGACAGGGGGAACACTGAAGCTTTCTTT.

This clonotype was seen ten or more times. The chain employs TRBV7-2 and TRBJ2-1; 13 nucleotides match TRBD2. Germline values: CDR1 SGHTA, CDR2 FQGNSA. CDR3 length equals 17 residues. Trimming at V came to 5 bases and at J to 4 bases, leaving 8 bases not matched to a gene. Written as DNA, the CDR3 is TGTGCCAGCAGCCTGGGACTAGCGGGGAATCCTTACAATGAGCAGTTCTTC. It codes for CASSLGLAGNPYNEQFF.

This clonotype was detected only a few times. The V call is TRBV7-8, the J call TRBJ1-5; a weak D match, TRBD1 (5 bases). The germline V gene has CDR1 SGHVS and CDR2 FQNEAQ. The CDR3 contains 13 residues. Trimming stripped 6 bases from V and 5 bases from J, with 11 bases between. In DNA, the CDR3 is TGTGCCAGCAGAGGGACTGCCTATCAGCCCCAGCATTTT. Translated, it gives CASRGTAYQPQHF.

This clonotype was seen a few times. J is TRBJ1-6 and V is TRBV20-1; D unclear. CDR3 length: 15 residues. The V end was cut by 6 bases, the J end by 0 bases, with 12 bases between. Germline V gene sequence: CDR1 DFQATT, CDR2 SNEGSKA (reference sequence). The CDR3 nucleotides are TGCAGTGCGAGGTCCCAGAGCTCCTATAATTCACCCCTCCACTTT. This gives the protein CSARSQSSYNSPLHF.

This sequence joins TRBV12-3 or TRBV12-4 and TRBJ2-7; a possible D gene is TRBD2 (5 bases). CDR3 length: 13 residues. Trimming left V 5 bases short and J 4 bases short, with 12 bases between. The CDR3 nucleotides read TGTGCCAGCAGTCCCGGACTTAATTACGAGCAGTACTTC. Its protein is CASSPGLNYEQYF.

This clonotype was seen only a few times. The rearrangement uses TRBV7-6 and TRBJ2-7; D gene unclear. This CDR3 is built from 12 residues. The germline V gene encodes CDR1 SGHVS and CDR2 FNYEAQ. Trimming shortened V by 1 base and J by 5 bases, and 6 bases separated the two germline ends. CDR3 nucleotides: TGTGCCAGCAGCTTAGGGGCGAACGAGCAGTACTTC. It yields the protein CASSLGANEQYF.